The 19 T cell receptor beta chains listed next were all sequenced from one sample in a study of T cells in Graves' hyperthyroidism and ophthalmopathy. Researchers amplified the TCR beta CDR3 regions from RNA transcripts. First-round RT-PCR targeting the TCR CDR3 was performed with the HTBI primer set. TCRdb analysed the multiplex PCR reads with MiXCR anew, one entry per CDR3 protein. The sample holds 550,000 to 600,000 distinct CDR3 sequences, 15% to 20% seen once. Sequenced material: blood. The receptors stem from a woman aged 18-29 years with Graves' hyperthyroidism.

This clonotype appeared many times. The chain employs TRBV7-9 and TRBJ2-7; TRBD1 is a possible D gene (6 bases). Per the germline V gene, CDR1 is SEHNR and CDR2 is FQNEAQ (reference sequence). The CDR3 has 16 residues. V was trimmed by 1 base and J by 3 bases, leaving 16 bases between them. DNA of the CDR3: TGTGCCAGCAGCTTAGGGGGGCCCACCCTCATCTACGAGCAGTACTTC. It encodes CASSLGGPTLIYEQYF. The entire variable domain, with the rest obtained from reference TRBV7-9 and TRBJ2-7, is as follows: DTGVSQNPRHKITKRGQNVTFRCDPISEHNRLYWYRQTLGQGPEFLTYFQNEAQLEKSRLLSDRFSAERPKGSFSTLEIQRTEQGDSAMYLCASSLGGPTLIYEQYFGPGTRLTVT.

Turning to this clonotype: This sequence may be a read error, since a much larger clone differs from it by one base. The chain recombines TRBV6-2 or TRBV6-3 with TRBJ2-7; weak D call: TRBD2 (5 bases). Near its end, the DNA agrees better with TRBJ2-1, so the J call may be wrong. Per germline, CDR1 MNHEY and CDR2 SVGEGT. The CDR3 loop spans 13 amino acids. The CDR3 is CASRPGMIYEQFF. The CDR3, as DNA: TGTGCCAGCAGACCGGGGATGATCTACGAGCAGTTCTTC.

This clonotype occurred many times. The chain joins TRBV12-3 or TRBV12-4 to TRBJ2-7, with D maybe TRBD1 (6 bases). Trimming cost V 7 bases and J 2 bases, with 12 bases left between them. CDR3 length: 13 residues. Written as DNA, the CDR3 is TGTGCCAGCACCTCCGGGACAACCTACGAGCAGTACTTC. Encoded protein: CASTSGTTYEQYF.

This clonotype was counted only a few times. This chain's CDR3 is CASRIERQSSGNTIYF. CDR3 in DNA: TGTGCCAGCAGAATCGAACGACAGAGCTCTGGAAACACCATATATTTT. The gene calls are TRBV2 and TRBJ1-3, with a weak D call TRBD1 (5 bases). Per germline, CDR1 SNHLY and CDR2 FYNNEI. V was cut by 6 bases and J by 0 bases, with 15 bases left in between. The CDR3 sequence is 16 residues long. The whole variable domain, filled in from reference TRBV2 and TRBJ1-3, reads EPEVTQTPSHQVTQMGQEVILRCVPISNHLYFYWYRQILGQKVEFLVSFYNNEISEKSEIFDDQFSVERPDGSNFTLKIRSTKLEDSAMYFCASRIERQSSGNTIYFGEGSWLTVV.

The V call is TRBV7-9, the J call TRBJ2-1; TRBD2 matches at 9 bases. The germline gives CDR1 SEHNR, CDR2 FQNEAQ (reference sequence). The V and J ends lost 3 bases and 8 bases, in that order; junction bases with no gene match: 8. The CDR3 covers 15 residues. The CDR3 bases are TGTGCCAGCAGCTTTCGCGGGAGGGTAAATTATGAGCAGTTCTTC. Protein: CASSFRGRVNYEQFF.

The chain has TRBV7-2 and TRBJ2-1, with 15 bases that match TRBD2. J was trimmed by 2 bases and V by 8 bases; bases with no gene match: 7. This CDR3 region has 17 residues. Germline V lookup: CDR1 SGHTA, CDR2 FQGNSA. The CDR3 DNA follows: TGTGCCAGCTCTCGGACTAGCGGGGGGGCCGCCTACAATGAGCAGTTCTTC. Translation: CASSRTSGGAAYNEQFF.

The table lists this clonotype with many counts. V is TRBV27 and J is TRBJ1-1; 7 nucleotides agree with TRBD1. This CDR3 comprises 15 residues. Germline loops: CDR1 MNHEY, CDR2 SMNVEV (reference sequence). J gave up 4 bases and V 2 bases, and 7 bases lay outside the gene matches. In nucleotides, the CDR3 is TGTGCCAGCAGTTTAAAAGGGACAGCAGGCACTGAAGCTTTCTTT. Protein sequence: CASSLKGTAGTEAFF.

The chain is built from TRBV20-1 and TRBJ2-1, with 8 bases that match TRBD1. With 6 bases clipped from V and 6 bases from J, the junction kept 7 bases outside the gene matches. CDR1 and CDR2 from the germline V gene are DFQATT and SNEGSKA (reference sequence). This CDR3 has 13 residues. CDR3 DNA sequence: TGCAGTGCCCCAGGACAGGGAGGCAATGAGCAGTTCTTC. Protein: CSAPGQGGNEQFF.

The CDR3 nucleotides read TGTGCCAGCAGTGAAGCCCATGTCGAGCAGTACTTC. This codes for CASSEAHVEQYF. The V and J genes are TRBV6-1 and TRBJ2-7; D not resolved. The CDR3 runs to 12 residues. The V gene's germline CDR1 is MNHNS and CDR2 SASEGT. With 0 bases removed from V and 6 bases from J, the gap between germline ends came to 6 bases.

The chain uses TRBV7-9 and TRBJ1-2, with D perhaps matching TRBD1 (6 bases). The CDR3 is 15 amino acids. The germline gives CDR1 SEHNR, CDR2 FQNEAQ (reference sequence). V lost 0 bases to trimming and J lost 2 bases, with 10 bases between them. This CDR3 reads CASSLARQANYGYTF. The CDR3 DNA is TGTGCCAGCAGCTTAGCACGACAGGCGAACTATGGCTACACCTTC.

This clonotype occurred a few times. V and J are TRBV4-3 and TRBJ2-3, with D perhaps matching TRBD1 (5 bases). The CDR3 runs 16 residues. Germline V lookup: CDR1 LGHNA, CDR2 YSLEER. Trimming took off 3 bases at V and 3 bases at J, with 16 bases between the two ends. DNA of the CDR3: TGCGCCAGCAGCCAGGATTGGGGCCTTACTACAGATACGCAGTATTTT. This gives the protein CASSQDWGLTTDTQYF.

The table lists this clonotype with a few counts. The chain links TRBV24-1 to TRBJ2-1, with no clear D. The V gene's germline CDR1 is KGHDR and CDR2 SFDVKD. CDR3 length equals 14 residues. Trimming left V 3 bases short and J 5 bases short, with 10 bases between. CDR3 sequence (DNA): TGTGCCACCAGTGATCTTTACAAGGACAATGAGCAGTTCTTC. Its protein product is CATSDLYKDNEQFF.

The rearrangement joins TRBV6-2 or TRBV6-3 to TRBJ1-6; 7 nucleotides match TRBD1. The length of the CDR3 is 17 residues. J was trimmed by 0 bases and V by 7 bases; bases with no gene match: 9. The germline V gene encodes CDR1 MNHEY and CDR2 SVGEGT. The CDR3 loop is CASNQEGQSSYNSPLHF. In DNA, the CDR3 is TGTGCCAGCAACCAGGAGGGACAGAGCTCCTATAATTCACCCCTCCACTTT.

This clonotype was seen many times. The J gene is TRBJ2-1, the V gene TRBV7-9; the match to TRBD1 covers 8 bases. V lost 2 bases, J lost 5 bases, and 8 bases stayed unmatched. The CDR3 is 16 amino acids. The germline V gene encodes CDR1 SEHNR and CDR2 FQNEAQ (reference sequence). CDR3 nucleotide sequence: TGTGCCAGCAGCTTATTCTACGGGACAGGCCACAATGAGCAGTTCTTC. As protein: CASSLFYGTGHNEQFF.

This clonotype was observed a single time. The genes are TRBV5-6 and TRBJ1-6; D is ambiguous. Trimming took off 2 bases at V and 14 bases at J, with 14 bases between the two ends. CDR3 length: 13 residues. The germline V gene encodes CDR1 SGHDT and CDR2 YYEEEE. The CDR3 region is CASSLGGQQTLHF. Written as DNA, the CDR3 is TGTGCCAGCAGCTTAGGAGGGCAGCAGACCCTCCACTTT.

The J gene is TRBJ1-5, the V gene TRBV24-1; unclear D gene. Trimming removed 3 bases at V and 9 bases at J, with 8 bases between. In germline, CDR1 is KGHDR, CDR2 SFDVKD. The CDR3 is made up of 12 amino acids. CDR3: CATSDRAGPQHF. CDR3 nucleotides: TGTGCCACCAGTGATCGCGCGGGGCCCCAGCATTTT.

This clonotype appeared many times. This chain joins TRBV12-3 or TRBV12-4 and TRBJ2-2; D ambiguous. This CDR3 contains 11 residues. With 7 bases removed from V and 7 bases from J, the gap between germline ends came to 7 bases. CDR3: CASKVFGELFF. The CDR3 region has the DNA TGTGCCAGCAAGGTTTTCGGGGAGCTGTTTTTT.

The J gene is TRBJ1-5, the V gene TRBV3-1, with D hard to call. Trimming took off 2 bases at V and 2 bases at J, with 10 bases between the two ends. Per germline, CDR1 LGHDT and CDR2 YNNKEL (reference sequence). The CDR3 has 15 residues. CDR3 region: CASSQWGERNQPQHF. The CDR3 coding sequence is TGTGCCAGCAGCCAATGGGGAGAACGCAATCAGCCCCAGCATTTT.

This clonotype appeared a few times. This clone may be a read error of a much larger clone one base away. This sequence joins TRBV12-3 or TRBV12-4 and TRBJ1-1, with D uncertain. The length of the CDR3 is 14 residues. CDR3: CASSPTIGNTEASF. In DNA, the CDR3 is TGTGCCAGCAGCCCGACAATAGGGAACACTGAAGCTTCCTTT.